One sample yielded the 13 T cell receptor beta chains listed below, sequenced in a study of T cells in Graves' hyperthyroidism and ophthalmopathy. RNA transcripts yielded amplified TCR beta CDR3 regions. Researchers ran a first-round RT-PCR on the TCR CDR3 using the HTBI primer set. One entry per CDR3 protein, called by TCRdb with MiXCR from the multiplex PCR reads. In the table there are about 700,000 distinct CDR3 sequences, approximately 14% of which are singletons. Sequenced input: blood. These receptors originate from a woman in her late teens or twenties with Graves' hyperthyroidism.

This clonotype was detected ten times or more. This rearrangement joins TRBV11-1 to TRBJ2-5; D is uncertain. There are 15 residues in the CDR3. V dropped 0 bases and J dropped 7 bases, with 15 bases sitting between them. Germline CDR1 is SGHAT and CDR2 is FQDESV (reference sequence). CDR3 bases: TGTGCCAGCAGCTTAGCGGTCTCTCGACATGGGACCCAGTACTTC. This translates into CASSLAVSRHGTQYF. The variable domain in full, with the rest retrieved from reference TRBV11-1 and TRBJ2-5, is EAEVAQSPRYKITEKSQAVAFWCDPISGHATLYWYRQILGQGPELLVQFQDESVVDDSQLPKDRFSAERLKGVDSTLKIQPAELGDSAMYLCASSLAVSRHGTQYFGPGTRLLVL.

There are many counts of this clonotype. The rearrangement uses TRBV30 and TRBJ1-5, with 7 positions matching TRBD1. This CDR3 contains 15 residues. V was pared by 2 bases and J by 3 bases, with 7 bases of the junction left unmatched. Per the germline V gene, CDR1 is GTSNPN and CDR2 is SVGIG (reference sequence). The CDR3 spells CAWSRTGAYNQPQHF. The DNA of the CDR3 is TGTGCCTGGAGTCGGACAGGAGCCTACAATCAGCCCCAGCATTTT.

There are a few counts of this clonotype. This sequence joins TRBV19 and TRBJ1-1; the D gene is possibly TRBD1 (6 bases). The germline V gene has CDR1 LNHDA and CDR2 SQIVND (reference sequence). The V gene lost 5 bases and the J gene lost 4 bases, with 11 bases spanning the gap. This CDR3 is 13 amino acids long. The CDR3: CASSAQGGTEAFF. CDR3 DNA sequence: TGTGCCAGTAGTGCACAGGGAGGCACTGAAGCTTTCTTT.

The chain carries TRBV7-2 and TRBJ1-6, with TRBD1 as a possible D gene (5 bases). Trimming shortened V by 2 bases and J by 7 bases, and 12 bases separated the two germline ends. This CDR3 is 15 amino acids long. Germline V lookup: CDR1 SGHTA, CDR2 FQGNSA. CDR3 protein: CASSLYGTENSPLHF. DNA for the CDR3: TGTGCCAGCAGCTTATACGGGACGGAGAATTCACCCCTCCACTTT.

V gene TRBV9 combines with J gene TRBJ2-2, with D possibly being TRBD1 (8 bases). Trimming removed 3 bases from V and 1 base from J, with 13 bases in between. CDR1 and CDR2 from the germline V gene are SGDLS and YYNGEE. This CDR3 comprises 16 residues. CDR3 bases: TGTGCCAGCAGCGGGGGGGGGACAGGGAACACCGGGGAGCTGTTTTTT. Translated, it gives CASSGGGTGNTGELFF. Full variable domain (rest looked up from reference TRBV9 and TRBJ2-2): DSGVTQTPKHLITATGQRVTLRCSPRSGDLSVYWYQQSLDQGLQFLIQYYNGEERAKGNILERFSAQQFPDLHSELNLSSLELGDSALYFCASSGGGTGNTGELFFGEGSRLTVL.

This clonotype was recorded at least ten times. The chain has TRBV4-1 and TRBJ2-7, with 8 bases fitting TRBD1. Germline V gene data show CDR1 as MGHRA and CDR2 as YSYEKL. The CDR3 is made up of 14 amino acids. J lost 2 bases, V lost 4 bases, and 4 bases had no gene match. This chain's CDR3 is CASSLGQGTYEQYF. In nucleotides, the CDR3 is TGCGCCAGCAGCCTCGGACAGGGCACCTACGAGCAGTACTTC.

V gene TRBV3-1 combines with J gene TRBJ2-1, with a possible D match to TRBD2 (7 bases). CDR3 length: 18 residues. CDR1 and CDR2 from the germline V gene are LGHDT and YNNKEL (reference sequence). The ends were cut back, 3 bases at V and 3 bases at J, with 21 bases in the middle. CDR3 sequence reads: CASSQAGGRGGYYNEQFF. The CDR3 coding sequence is TGTGCCAGCAGCCAGGCCGGGGGGCGAGGGGGTTACTACAATGAGCAGTTCTTC.

This clonotype was observed at least ten times. V usage is TRBV2 and J usage is TRBJ1-5, with a tentative D call TRBD1 (5 bases). CDR1 is SNHLY and CDR2 is FYNNEI in the germline V gene. The CDR3 loop spans 13 amino acids. V lost 5 bases, J lost 5 bases, and 10 bases lay in between. The CDR3, as DNA: TGTGCCAGCAGTCGGGGCGTAGATCAGCCCCAGCATTTT. It specifies CASSRGVDQPQHF.

This clonotype has ten or more counts. The chain recombines TRBV5-1 with TRBJ2-1, with D unclear. Germline lookup yields CDR1 SGHRS and CDR2 YFSETQ. V was pared by 1 base and J by 0 bases, with 14 bases between. The CDR3 contains 17 residues. CDR3 in amino acids: CASSLTGSLFSYNEQFF. The CDR3 DNA follows: TGCGCCAGCAGCTTGACCGGCAGCCTCTTCTCCTACAATGAGCAGTTCTTC.

This clonotype was seen at least ten times. The V gene is TRBV5-1, the J gene TRBJ2-1, with D uncertain. The CDR3 contains 13 residues. Germline V gene lookup returns CDR1 SGHRS and CDR2 YFSETQ. Trimming removed 7 bases at V and 4 bases at J, with 12 bases between. CDR3 residues: CASASGSYNEQFF. In DNA, the CDR3 is TGCGCCAGCGCGTCGGGTTCATACAATGAGCAGTTCTTC.

This clonotype was picked up many times. This chain joins TRBV11-2 and TRBJ2-5; D possibly corresponds to TRBD2 (5 bases). V gave up 5 bases and J gave up 6 bases, with 22 bases separating them. The CDR3 is 16 amino acids. Germline V CDR1 and CDR2: SGHAT, FQNNGV. The CDR3 DNA reads as TGTGCCAGCAGCCCGCGAGGAGGCACAATCATAAAGACCCAGTACTTC. As protein: CASSPRGGTIIKTQYF.

This clonotype was seen many times. The J gene is TRBJ2-1, the V gene TRBV20-1, with TRBD2 as a possible D gene (6 bases). The CDR3 loop spans 14 amino acids. V dropped 2 bases and J dropped 6 bases, with 14 bases sitting between them. Germline-derived CDR1 and CDR2 are DFQATT and SNEGSKA (reference sequence). The CDR3 DNA reads TGCAGTGCTAGATCCGGGGGTGGGTTCAATGAGCAGTTCTTC. It translates to CSARSGGGFNEQFF.

Note on this clonotype: One end of the junction does not line up with germline, which may come from a read error. The V gene is TRBV4-1, the J gene TRBJ2-1, with 8 bases lining up with TRBD2. This CDR3 comprises 16 residues. CDR1 and CDR2 from the germline V gene are MGHRA and YSYEKL. The CDR3 nucleotides read TGTGCCAGCAGCCAAGATCCAGCGGGAGTCTACAATGAGCAGTTCTTC. Encoded protein: CASSQDPAGVYNEQFF.